This T cell receptor (beta chain) was sequenced for a study of cytomegalovirus exposure and HLA in healthy donors. Study at large: Unique TCR beta sequences numbering 120 million or so came from some 200 million T cells in an earlier analysis.

Study observations and caveats: No immune exposure information besides CMV serostatus was available. Fewer N-insertions than the roughly 670-donor mean were reportedly shown by an Asian-associated ancestry cluster in a later analysis. Most TCR sequences were rare, but some public TCRs occurred in many donors.

Notes on this clone: As yet, its antigen is unknown.

The PCR made use of 60 Vbeta and 13 Jbeta primers. TCRdb's copy holds only in-frame clones and misses some; the assay was immunoSEQ multiplex PCR. The top ten hold around 5% of the sample, which has 240,000 or so clones, roughly 82% seen once. With 5 bases clipped from V and 6 bases from J, the junction kept 4 bases outside the gene matches. The CDR3 is 14 amino acids. Germline V gene lookup returns CDR1 SGHVS and CDR2 FNYEAQ. The TCR comes from a woman between 40 and 55 years old in good health and CMV-seropositive. The chain carries TRBV7-6 and TRBJ2-2; 9 nucleotides align to TRBD1. The specimen sequenced was PBMCs. CDR3 bases: TGTGCCAGCAGCCCACAGGGGGCCCCCGGGGAGCTGTTTTTT. Translation gives CASSPQGAPGELFF.